The rows below give T cell receptor beta chains drawn from one sample of a study of blood T cell repertoires in COVID-19. The table came from immunoSEQ multiplex PCR; TCRdb's copy has only in-frame clones and leaves some out. The sample records more than 200,000 clones, about 86% being singletons. Sequencing input: peripheral blood. The source is a woman between 50 and 59 years old with acute or convalescent COVID-19. CDR3s include the opening cysteine and the closing phenylalanine or tryptophan. D genes are given only for firm matches. Size values are once, few and many counts, or a class for expanded clones, and some rows have none.

v_gene	abundance	j_gene	d_gene	CDR3aa	CDR3nt
TRBV3-1/TRBV3-2	NA	TRBJ1-6	NA	CASSQVKSSPLHF	TGTGCCAGCAGCCAAGTTAAGAGTTCACCCCTCCACTTT
TRBV19	once	TRBJ2-7	NA	CALPGGDSYEQYF	TGTGCCCTTCCTGGGGGCGACTCCTACGAGCAGTACTTC
TRBV6-5	NA	TRBJ2-3	TRBD2	CASGSTSGRRDTQYF	TGTGCCAGCGGGAGTACTAGCGGGAGGAGAGATACGCAGTATTTT
TRBV18	NA	TRBJ2-5	NA	CASSRGSGYQETQYF	TGTGCCAGCTCACGTGGCTCGGGGTACCAAGAGACCCAGTACTTC
TRBV9	NA	TRBJ2-3	TRBD1	CAYDSGQFTDTQYF	TGTGCGTATGACTCGGGACAGTTCACAGATACGCAGTATTTT
TRBV19	NA	TRBJ1-2	NA	CASSIEVGREKSNYGYTF	TGTGCCAGTAGTATAGAGGTTGGGAGGGAGAAATCTAACTATGGCTACACCTTC
TRBV29-1	few	TRBJ1-3	NA	CSVERGGNGNTIYF	TGCAGCGTTGAAAGGGGGGGCAATGGAAACACCATATATTTT
TRBV11-2	NA	TRBJ2-7	NA	CASSLLARSYEQYF	TGTGCCAGCAGCTTGCTAGCGAGAAGCTACGAGCAGTACTTC
TRBV20-1	NA	TRBJ2-5	TRBD2	CSASPLAGDQETQYF	TGCAGTGCTAGTCCACTAGCGGGAGACCAAGAGACCCAGTACTTC
TRBV29-1	NA	TRBJ2-7	TRBD1	CSVGTGTYEQYF	TGCAGCGTTGGGACAGGAACTTACGAGCAGTACTTC
TRBV3-1/TRBV3-2	NA	TRBJ2-1	TRBD2	CASSPLAGRDYNEQFF	TGTGCCAGCAGCCCACTAGCGGGGCGGGATTACAATGAGCAGTTCTTC
TRBV11-2	NA	TRBJ2-6	NA	CASSPDPRGANVLTF	TGTGCCAGCAGCCCCGATCCTAGGGGGGCCAACGTCCTGACTTTC
TRBV13	NA	TRBJ1-2	NA	CASSSGGTGYTF	TGTGCCAGCAGCTCCGGCGGGACTGGCTACACCTTC
TRBV9	few	TRBJ1-2	NA	CASSGGRGYYGYTF	TGTGCCAGCAGCGGGGGCAGGGGTTACTATGGCTACACCTTC
TRBV6-5	NA	TRBJ1-1	NA	CASSRGIRAGTEAFF	TGTGCCAGTAGTAGGGGCATAAGGGCAGGGACTGAAGCTTTCTTT
TRBV29-1	few	TRBJ1-1	NA	CSYRVSTEAFF	TGCAGCTACAGGGTTTCCACTGAAGCTTTCTTT
TRBV3-1/TRBV3-2	NA	TRBJ2-7	TRBD1	CASSHRQGLKDEQYF	TGTGCCAGCAGCCACCGACAGGGGCTTAAGGACGAGCAGTACTTC
TRBV27	NA	TRBJ1-1	TRBD1	CASSYGQGTTEAFF	TGTGCCAGCAGTTACGGACAGGGGACGACTGAAGCTTTCTTT
TRBV28	NA	TRBJ2-3	TRBD2	CASSWTSGRSTDTQYF	TGTGCCAGCAGTTGGACTAGCGGTAGAAGCACAGATACGCAGTATTTT
TRBV9	NA	TRBJ2-1	NA	CASSDLGDEQFF	TGTGCCAGCAGCGACCTCGGGGATGAGCAGTTCTTC
TRBV10-3	NA	TRBJ2-3	NA	CAISLQGSNADTQYF	TGTGCCATCAGTCTACAGGGCAGTAACGCAGATACGCAGTATTTT
TRBV28	NA	TRBJ2-5	TRBD1	CASGTAEETQYF	TGTGCCAGCGGGACAGCAGAAGAGACCCAGTACTTC
TRBV5-6	NA	TRBJ2-7	TRBD1	CASSPGQGRHEQYF	TGTGCCAGCAGCCCGGGACAGGGCAGACACGAGCAGTACTTC
TRBV7-2	NA	TRBJ2-7	NA	CASSLVGGKAHEQYF	TGTGCCAGCAGCTTAGTGGGCGGGAAGGCCCACGAGCAGTACTTC
TRBV5-1	NA	TRBJ2-1	TRBD1	CASSFSGQSTNEQFF	TGCGCCAGCAGCTTCTCGGGACAGAGTACCAATGAGCAGTTCTTC
TRBV27	NA	TRBJ2-1	TRBD2	CASSYLAGVDEQFF	TGTGCCAGCAGTTACCTAGCGGGAGTAGATGAGCAGTTCTTC
TRBV4-1	NA	TRBJ2-7	NA	CASSQDFPGSYEQYF	TGCGCCAGCAGCCAAGATTTCCCGGGCTCCTACGAGCAGTACTTC
TRBV30	NA	TRBJ1-6	TRBD1	CAWNLQGARSPLHF	TGTGCCTGGAACCTACAGGGGGCTCGGTCACCCCTCCACTTT
TRBV3-1/TRBV3-2	NA	TRBJ1-1	TRBD1	CASSHDTGGTEAFF	TGTGCCAGCAGCCATGACACAGGGGGCACTGAAGCTTTCTTT
TRBV20-1	NA	TRBJ1-1	NA	CSAAGQSAFF	TGCAGTGCCGCCGGACAATCAGCTTTCTTT
TRBV6-5	few	TRBJ2-7	NA	CASTTPGEPMKQYF	TGTGCCAGCACCACCCCGGGGGAGCCTATGAAGCAGTACTTC
TRBV19	NA	TRBJ1-5	NA	CASSIWGGVGSNQPQHF	TGTGCCAGTAGTATTTGGGGAGGCGTCGGTAGCAATCAGCCCCAGCATTTT
TRBV24-1	NA	TRBJ2-2	NA	CATSRRIAGELFF	TGTGCCACCAGTAGGAGGATCGCCGGGGAGCTGTTTTTT
TRBV10-1	NA	TRBJ2-7	TRBD1	CASSRDRAYEQYF	TGCGCCAGCAGTCGGGACAGGGCCTACGAGCAGTACTTC
TRBV19	NA	TRBJ2-7	TRBD1	CASRAGTGPYEQYF	TGTGCCAGTAGGGCCGGGACAGGACCCTACGAGCAGTACTTC
TRBV19	NA	TRBJ1-4	NA	CASSMGQYNEKLFF	TGTGCCAGTAGTATGGGGCAGTATAATGAAAAACTGTTTTTT
TRBV2	NA	TRBJ1-5	TRBD1	CASSEWVQGGPQHF	TGTGCCAGCAGTGAATGGGTACAGGGGGGGCCCCAGCATTTT
TRBV5-1	NA	TRBJ1-3	TRBD1	CASSFRVGTGGDSSGNTIYF	TGCGCCAGCAGCTTCAGAGTCGGGACAGGGGGCGATAGCTCTGGAAACACCATATATTTT
TRBV6-1	NA	TRBJ2-3	NA	CASSGRPTSPTSTDTQYF	TGTGCCAGCAGTGGAAGGCCTACTAGCCCTACTAGCACAGATACGCAGTATTTT
TRBV27	once	TRBJ1-1	TRBD1	CASSPRTGVRTEAFF	TGTGCCAGCAGTCCCCGGACAGGGGTGAGAACTGAAGCTTTCTTT
TRBV7-2	NA	TRBJ2-6	NA	CASSFLQISGANVLTF	TGTGCCAGCAGCTTTTTACAGATCTCTGGGGCCAACGTCCTGACTTTC
TRBV27	NA	TRBJ1-1	NA	CASHGGVMNTEAFF	TGTGCCAGCCACGGGGGGGTTATGAACACTGAAGCTTTCTTT
TRBV5-6	NA	TRBJ2-7	TRBD1	CASSLGDSTPYEQYF	TGTGCCAGCAGTCTGGGGGACAGTACCCCCTACGAGCAGTACTTC
TRBV30	NA	TRBJ2-7	NA	CAWSVGRVSSYEQYF	TGTGCCTGGAGTGTAGGCAGGGTGAGCTCCTACGAGCAGTACTTC
TRBV19	NA	TRBJ2-2	TRBD2	CASSIGGGPGELFF	TGTGCCAGTAGTATAGGCGGGGGGCCCGGGGAGCTGTTTTTT
TRBV6-5	NA	TRBJ2-1	NA	CASRPGGAGYNEQFF	TGTGCCAGCAGGCCAGGAGGGGCGGGGTACAATGAGCAGTTCTTC
TRBV9	NA	TRBJ2-1	TRBD2	CASSVGGLAPYNEQFF	TGTGCCAGCAGCGTAGGGGGACTAGCGCCCTACAATGAGCAGTTCTTC
TRBV7-9	NA	TRBJ1-2	NA	CASSLDQGLNYGYTF	TGTGCCAGCAGCTTAGACCAGGGCCTAAACTATGGCTACACCTTC
TRBV7-3	NA	TRBJ2-1	NA	CASSLSTGGVNEQFF	TGTGCCAGCAGCTTGTCTACAGGGGGGGTCAATGAGCAGTTCTTC
TRBV28	NA	TRBJ1-2	NA	CASSLTGANLNYGYTF	TGTGCCAGCAGTTTAACCGGTGCAAACCTCAACTATGGCTACACCTTC
TRBV7-2	NA	TRBJ2-3	NA	CASRQGGSTDTQYF	TGTGCCAGCAGGCAGGGCGGTAGCACAGATACGCAGTATTTT
TRBV5-6	NA	TRBJ1-2	NA	CASSLWGGSGYTF	TGTGCCAGCAGCTTGTGGGGGGGAAGCGGCTACACCTTC
TRBV24-1	NA	TRBJ2-3	NA	CATSDLGATGTDTQYF	TGTGCCACCAGTGATTTGGGGGCGACTGGAACAGATACGCAGTATTTT
TRBV5-1	NA	TRBJ2-3	TRBD2	CASRAREATDTQYF	TGCGCCAGCCGGGCACGGGAGGCCACAGATACGCAGTATTTT
TRBV19	NA	TRBJ2-3	NA	CASSSRGLGTDTQYF	TGTGCCAGTAGTTCCCGGGGATTGGGCACAGATACGCAGTATTTT
TRBV2	NA	TRBJ2-1	NA	CASGLLVNEQFF	TGTGCCAGCGGACTATTAGTTAATGAGCAGTTCTTC
TRBV19	NA	TRBJ2-1	TRBD2	CASSMPGLAASYNEQFF	TGTGCCAGTAGTATGCCCGGACTAGCGGCCTCCTACAATGAGCAGTTCTTC
TRBV6-1	NA	TRBJ2-2	TRBD1	CASSVNTGGAGTGELFF	TGTGCCAGCAGTGTAAATACAGGGGGCGCGGGCACCGGGGAGCTGTTTTTT
TRBV24-1	once	TRBJ2-7	TRBD2	CATLPLAGVGEQYF	TGTGCCACCCTCCCTCTAGCGGGAGTAGGTGAGCAGTACTTC